This T cell receptor beta chain emerged from a study of cytomegalovirus exposure and HLA in healthy donors. Overall study findings and caveats: Productive rates of about 87% or about 30% were seen for most TCR beta V segments in an earlier analysis. Reports described diagnosis of cytomegalovirus status by the classifier as highly specific and sensitive.

With regard to this clone: What it recognizes is unknown.

The CDR3 runs to 15 residues. The V end lost 4 bases, the J end lost 6 bases, and 19 bases lay between the germline ends. CDR1 and CDR2 (germline): SGHNT, YYREEE (reference sequence). The PCR had 60 Vbeta and 13 Jbeta primers. The table came from immunoSEQ multiplex PCR; TCRdb's copy has only in-frame clones and leaves some out. The sample lists tens of thousands of clones, roughly 80% occurring once. The sequence derives from a woman aged 40-49 years in good health and CMV-seropositive. Sequencing used PBMCs. The chain links TRBV5-4 to TRBJ1-2; D remains unclear. The CDR3 nucleotides are TGTGCCAGCAGCCCCCTTTCGGGAGGAGTCGATGGCTACACCTTC. This encodes CASSPLSGGVDGYTF.